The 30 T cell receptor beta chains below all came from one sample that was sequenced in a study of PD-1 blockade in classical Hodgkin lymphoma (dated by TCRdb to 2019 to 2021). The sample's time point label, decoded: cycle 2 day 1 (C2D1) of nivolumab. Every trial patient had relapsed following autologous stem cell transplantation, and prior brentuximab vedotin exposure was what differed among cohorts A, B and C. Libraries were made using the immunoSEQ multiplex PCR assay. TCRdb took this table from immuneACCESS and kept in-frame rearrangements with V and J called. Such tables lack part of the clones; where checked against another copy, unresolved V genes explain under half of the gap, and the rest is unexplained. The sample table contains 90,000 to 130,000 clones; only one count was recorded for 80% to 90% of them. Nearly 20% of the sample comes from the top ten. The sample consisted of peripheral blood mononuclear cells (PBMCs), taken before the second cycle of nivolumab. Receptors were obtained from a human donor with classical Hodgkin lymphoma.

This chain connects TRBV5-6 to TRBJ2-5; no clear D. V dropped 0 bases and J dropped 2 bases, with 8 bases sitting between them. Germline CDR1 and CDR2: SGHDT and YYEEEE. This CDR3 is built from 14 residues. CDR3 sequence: CASSLAGQQETQYF. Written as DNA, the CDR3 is TGTGCCAGCAGCTTGGCAGGCCAGCAAGAGACCCAGTACTTC.

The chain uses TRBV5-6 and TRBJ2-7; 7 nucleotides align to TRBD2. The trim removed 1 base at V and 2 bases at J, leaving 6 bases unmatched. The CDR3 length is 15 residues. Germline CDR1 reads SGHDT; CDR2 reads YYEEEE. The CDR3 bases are TGTGCCAGCAGCTTGAGGCCTAGCGGTACCTACGAGCAGTACTTC. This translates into CASSLRPSGTYEQYF.

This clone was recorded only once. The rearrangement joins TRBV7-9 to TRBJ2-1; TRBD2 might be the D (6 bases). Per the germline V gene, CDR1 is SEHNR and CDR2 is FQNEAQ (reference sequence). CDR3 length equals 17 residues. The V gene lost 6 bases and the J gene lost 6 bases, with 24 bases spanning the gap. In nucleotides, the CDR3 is TGTGCCAGCAGATCTCCGGTGCGCGCGGGGCCCATCAATGAGCAGTTCTTC. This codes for CASRSPVRAGPINEQFF.

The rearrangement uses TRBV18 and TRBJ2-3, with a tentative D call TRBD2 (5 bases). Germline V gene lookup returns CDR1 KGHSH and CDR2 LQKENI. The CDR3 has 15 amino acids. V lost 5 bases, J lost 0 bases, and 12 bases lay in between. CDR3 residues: CASSDPGISTDTQYF. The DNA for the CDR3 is TGTGCCAGCTCAGATCCCGGGATCAGCACAGATACGCAGTATTTT.

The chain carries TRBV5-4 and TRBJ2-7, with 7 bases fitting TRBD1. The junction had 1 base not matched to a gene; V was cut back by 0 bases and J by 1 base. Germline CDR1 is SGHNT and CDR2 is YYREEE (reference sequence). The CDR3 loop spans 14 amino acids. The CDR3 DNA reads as TGTGCCAGCAGCTTGGCGGGACAGTCCTACGAGCAGTACTTC. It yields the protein CASSLAGQSYEQYF.

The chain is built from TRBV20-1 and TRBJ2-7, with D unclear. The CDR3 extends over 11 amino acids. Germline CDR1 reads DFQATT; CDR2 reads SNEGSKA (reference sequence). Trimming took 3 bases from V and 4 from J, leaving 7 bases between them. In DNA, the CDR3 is TGCAGTGCTAGCGACACTTACGAGCAGTACTTC. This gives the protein CSASDTYEQYF.

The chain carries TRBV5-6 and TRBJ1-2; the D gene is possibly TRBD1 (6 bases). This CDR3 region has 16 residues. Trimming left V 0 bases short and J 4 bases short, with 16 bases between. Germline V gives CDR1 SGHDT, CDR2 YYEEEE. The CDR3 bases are TGTGCCAGCAGCTTGGGCAGGGGCCGAGGCGGCTATGGCTACACCTTC. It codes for CASSLGRGRGGYGYTF. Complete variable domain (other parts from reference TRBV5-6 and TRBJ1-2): DAGVTQSPTHLIKTRGQQVTLRCSPKSGHDTVSWYQQALGQGPQFIFQYYEEEERQRGNFPDRFSGHQFPNYSSELNVNALLLGDSALYLCASSLGRGRGGYGYTFGSGTRLTVV.

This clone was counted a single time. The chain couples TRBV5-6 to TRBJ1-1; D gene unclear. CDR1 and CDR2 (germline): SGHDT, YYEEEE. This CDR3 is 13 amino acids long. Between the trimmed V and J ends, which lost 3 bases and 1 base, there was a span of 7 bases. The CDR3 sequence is CASSSRRNTEAFF. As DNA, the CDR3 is TGTGCCAGCAGCTCGAGACGGAACACTGAAGCTTTCTTT.

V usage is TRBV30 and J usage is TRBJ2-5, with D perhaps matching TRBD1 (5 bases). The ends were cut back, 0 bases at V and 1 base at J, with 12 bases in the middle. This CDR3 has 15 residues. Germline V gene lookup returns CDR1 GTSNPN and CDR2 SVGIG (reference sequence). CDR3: CAWSVLGALQETQYF. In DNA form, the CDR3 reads TGTGCCTGGAGTGTACTTGGGGCCCTCCAAGAGACCCAGTACTTC.

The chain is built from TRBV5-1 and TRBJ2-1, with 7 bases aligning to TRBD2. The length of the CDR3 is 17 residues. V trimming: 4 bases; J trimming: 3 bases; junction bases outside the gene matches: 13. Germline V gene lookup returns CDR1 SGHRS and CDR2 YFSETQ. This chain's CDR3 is CASSGGRLADDYNEQFF. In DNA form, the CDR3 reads TGCGCCAGCAGCGGTGGCCGGCTAGCGGACGACTACAATGAGCAGTTCTTC. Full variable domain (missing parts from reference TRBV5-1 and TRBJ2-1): KAGVTQTPRYLIKTRGQQVTLSCSPISGHRSVSWYQQTPGQGLQFLFEYFSETQRNKGNFPGRFSGRQFSNSRSEMNVSTLELGDSALYLCASSGGRLADDYNEQFFGPGTRLTVL.

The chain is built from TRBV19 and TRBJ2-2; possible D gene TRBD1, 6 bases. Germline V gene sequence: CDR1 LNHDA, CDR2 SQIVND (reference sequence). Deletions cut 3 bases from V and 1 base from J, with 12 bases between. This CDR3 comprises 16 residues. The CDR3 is CASSISGTLNTGELFF. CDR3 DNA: TGTGCCAGTAGTATTTCAGGGACACTGAACACCGGGGAGCTGTTTTTT.

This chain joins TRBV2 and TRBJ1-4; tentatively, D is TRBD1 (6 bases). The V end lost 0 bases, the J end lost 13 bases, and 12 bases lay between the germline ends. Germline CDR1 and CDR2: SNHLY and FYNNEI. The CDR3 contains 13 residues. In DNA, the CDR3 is TGTGCCAGCAGTGAAGCATTGGGGGGCACACTGTTTTTT. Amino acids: CASSEALGGTLFF.

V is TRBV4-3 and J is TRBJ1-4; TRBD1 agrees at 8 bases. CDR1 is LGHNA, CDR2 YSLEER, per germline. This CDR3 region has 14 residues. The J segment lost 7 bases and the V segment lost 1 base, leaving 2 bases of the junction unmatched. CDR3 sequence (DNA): TGCGCCAGCAGCCAAGGACAGGGGACTGAAAAACTGTTTTTT. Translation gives CASSQGQGTEKLFF.

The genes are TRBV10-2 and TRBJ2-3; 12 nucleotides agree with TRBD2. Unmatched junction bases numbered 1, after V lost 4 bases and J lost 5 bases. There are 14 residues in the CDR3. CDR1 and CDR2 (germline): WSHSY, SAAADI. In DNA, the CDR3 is TGCGCCAGCAGTGCGACTAGCGGGAGAGATACGCAGTATTTT. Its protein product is CASSATSGRDTQYF.

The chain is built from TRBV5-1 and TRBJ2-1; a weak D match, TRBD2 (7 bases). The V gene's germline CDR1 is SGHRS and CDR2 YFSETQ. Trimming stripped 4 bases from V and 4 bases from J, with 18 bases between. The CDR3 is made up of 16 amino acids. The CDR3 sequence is CASSPGGRGNYNEQFF. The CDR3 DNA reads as TGCGCCAGCAGCCCGGGAGGCAGGGGAAATTACAATGAGCAGTTCTTC.

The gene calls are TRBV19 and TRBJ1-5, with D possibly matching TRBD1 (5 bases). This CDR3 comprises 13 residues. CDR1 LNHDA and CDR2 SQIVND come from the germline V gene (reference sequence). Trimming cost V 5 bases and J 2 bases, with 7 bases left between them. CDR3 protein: CASSEQGNQPQHF. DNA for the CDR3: TGTGCCAGTAGTGAACAGGGCAATCAGCCCCAGCATTTT.

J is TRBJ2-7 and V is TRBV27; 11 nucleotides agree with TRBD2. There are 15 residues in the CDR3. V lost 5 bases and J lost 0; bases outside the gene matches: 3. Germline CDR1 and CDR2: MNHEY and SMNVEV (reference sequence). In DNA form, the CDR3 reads TGTGCCAGCAGTCCCGGACTAGCGGGCTCCTACGAGCAGTACTTC. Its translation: CASSPGLAGSYEQYF.

The CDR3 loop is CATTPTSSYNEQFF. Written as DNA, the CDR3 is TGTGCCACAACCCCCACGAGCTCCTACAATGAGCAGTTCTTC. V gene TRBV25-1 combines with J gene TRBJ2-1; no reliable D call. The CDR3 extends over 14 amino acids. V lost 10 bases, J lost 0 bases, and 13 bases lay in between. Looked up from germline, CDR1 is MGHDK and CDR2 is SYGVNS.

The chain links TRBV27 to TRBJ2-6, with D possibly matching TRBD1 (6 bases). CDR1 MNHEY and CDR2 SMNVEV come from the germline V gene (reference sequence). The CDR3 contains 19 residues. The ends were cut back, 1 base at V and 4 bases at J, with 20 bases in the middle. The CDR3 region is CASSLYGGSPRGGANVLTF. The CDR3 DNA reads TGTGCCAGCAGTTTATATGGGGGCTCACCTAGGGGAGGGGCCAACGTCCTGACTTTC.

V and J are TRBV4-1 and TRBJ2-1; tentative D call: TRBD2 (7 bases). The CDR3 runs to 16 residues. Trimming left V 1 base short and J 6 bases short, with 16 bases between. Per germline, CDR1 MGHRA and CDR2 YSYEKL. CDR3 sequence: CASSQVGRGHLNEQFF. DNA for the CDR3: TGCGCCAGCAGCCAAGTTGGGCGGGGGCATCTCAATGAGCAGTTCTTC.

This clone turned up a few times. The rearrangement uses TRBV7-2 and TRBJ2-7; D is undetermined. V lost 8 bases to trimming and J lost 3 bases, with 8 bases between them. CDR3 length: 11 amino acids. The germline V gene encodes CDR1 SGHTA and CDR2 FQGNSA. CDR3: CASEDVYEQYF. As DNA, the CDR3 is TGTGCCAGCGAGGACGTCTACGAGCAGTACTTC.

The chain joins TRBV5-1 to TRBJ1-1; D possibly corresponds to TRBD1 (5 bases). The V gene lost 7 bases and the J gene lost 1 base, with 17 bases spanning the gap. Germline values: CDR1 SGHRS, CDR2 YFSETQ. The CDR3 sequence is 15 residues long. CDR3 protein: CASALSPGTNTEAFF. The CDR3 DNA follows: TGCGCCAGCGCTCTTAGCCCAGGGACGAACACTGAAGCTTTCTTT.

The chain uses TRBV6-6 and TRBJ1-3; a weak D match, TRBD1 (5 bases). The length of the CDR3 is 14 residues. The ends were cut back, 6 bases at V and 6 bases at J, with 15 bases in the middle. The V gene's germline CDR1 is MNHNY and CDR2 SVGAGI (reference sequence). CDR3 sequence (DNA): TGTGCCAGCAGGACAGTTTCTTCCTTAAACACCATATATTTT. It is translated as CASRTVSSLNTIYF.

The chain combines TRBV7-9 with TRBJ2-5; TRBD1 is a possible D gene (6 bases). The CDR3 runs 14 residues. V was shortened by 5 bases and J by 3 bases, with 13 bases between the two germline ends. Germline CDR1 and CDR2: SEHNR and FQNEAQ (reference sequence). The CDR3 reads CASSPGHLKETQYF. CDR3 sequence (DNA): TGTGCCAGCAGCCCGGGACACTTAAAAGAGACCCAGTACTTC.

CDR3 residues: CASSRGRVSNQPQHF. CDR3 coding DNA: TGTGCCAGCAGCCGAGGACGGGTTAGCAATCAGCCCCAGCATTTT. The chain recombines TRBV6-5 with TRBJ1-5; D unclear. The CDR3 covers 15 residues. Trimming stripped 6 bases from V and 0 bases from J, with 12 bases between. Germline-derived CDR1 and CDR2 are MNHEY and SVGAGI.

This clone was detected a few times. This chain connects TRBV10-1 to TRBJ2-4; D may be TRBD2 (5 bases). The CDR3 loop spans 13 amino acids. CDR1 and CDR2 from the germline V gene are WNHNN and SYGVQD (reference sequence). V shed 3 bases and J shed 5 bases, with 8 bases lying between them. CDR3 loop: CASSDGIQNIQYF. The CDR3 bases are TGCGCCAGCAGTGACGGGATACAAAACATTCAGTACTTC.

This chain's CDR3 is CASSLIRARSTDTQYF. DNA for the CDR3: TGTGCCAGTAGTCTCATCCGGGCCAGAAGCACAGATACGCAGTATTTT. V usage is TRBV19 and J usage is TRBJ2-3; D is uncertain. Germline V gene sequence: CDR1 LNHDA, CDR2 SQIVND (reference sequence). Trimming pared 5 bases from V and 0 bases from J, leaving 15 bases between. This CDR3 comprises 16 residues.

CDR3 sequence: CASSASRIGNQPQHF. The CDR3 DNA sequence: TGTGCCAGCAGTGCCTCGAGGATCGGCAATCAGCCCCAGCATTTT. The chain joins TRBV6-1 to TRBJ1-5, with D hard to call. CDR3 size: 15 residues. Looked up from germline, CDR1 is MNHNS and CDR2 is SASEGT. V lost 4 bases to trimming and J lost 2 bases, with 12 bases between them.

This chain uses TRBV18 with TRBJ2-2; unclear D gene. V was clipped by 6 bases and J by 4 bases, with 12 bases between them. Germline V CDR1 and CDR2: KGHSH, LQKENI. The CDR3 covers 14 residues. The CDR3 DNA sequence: TGTGCCAGCTCCCCCGGAATCTTCACCGGGGAGCTGTTTTTT. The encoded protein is CASSPGIFTGELFF. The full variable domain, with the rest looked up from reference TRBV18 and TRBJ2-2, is NAGVMQNPRHLVRRRGQEARLRCSPMKGHSHVYWYRQLPEEGLKFMVYLQKENIIDESGMPKERFSAEFPKEGPSILRIQQVVRGDSAAYFCASSPGIFTGELFFGEGSRLTVL.

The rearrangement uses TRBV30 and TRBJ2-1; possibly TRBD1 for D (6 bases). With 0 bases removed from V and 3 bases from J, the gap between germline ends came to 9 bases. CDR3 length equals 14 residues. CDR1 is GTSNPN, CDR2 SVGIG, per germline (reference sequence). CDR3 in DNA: TGTGCCTGGAGTGTTGGCAGGGGCTACAATGAGCAGTTCTTC. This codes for CAWSVGRGYNEQFF.